This T cell receptor (beta chain) comes out of a study of response to subunit inactivated influenza vaccine. This clonotype occurred many times. Its antigen is currently unknown. Each CDR3 protein gets one entry after TCRdb re-called the RT-PCR reads with MiXCR. Among more than 600,000 distinct CDR3 sequences listed, roughly 18% were seen once. The CDR3 covers 21 residues. Germline values: CDR1 MNHEY, CDR2 SVGEGT. V lost 2 bases, J lost 8 bases, and 19 bases stayed unmatched. Study-wide findings and caveats: Each seasonal influenza vaccination, the authors suggested, recruits few new T cells.

V gene TRBV6-2 or TRBV6-3 combines with J gene TRBJ2-3, with 16 positions matching TRBD2. This TCR derives from a man aged 50-59 years who received an inactivated influenza vaccine. The source was PBMCs from blood, collected 5 days after vaccination. CDR3 loop: CASSYPGTSGGDQSHRGTQYF. In nucleotides, the CDR3 is TGTGCCAGCAGTTACCCGGGGACTAGCGGGGGGGACCAGAGCCACAGAGGTACGCAGTATTTT.